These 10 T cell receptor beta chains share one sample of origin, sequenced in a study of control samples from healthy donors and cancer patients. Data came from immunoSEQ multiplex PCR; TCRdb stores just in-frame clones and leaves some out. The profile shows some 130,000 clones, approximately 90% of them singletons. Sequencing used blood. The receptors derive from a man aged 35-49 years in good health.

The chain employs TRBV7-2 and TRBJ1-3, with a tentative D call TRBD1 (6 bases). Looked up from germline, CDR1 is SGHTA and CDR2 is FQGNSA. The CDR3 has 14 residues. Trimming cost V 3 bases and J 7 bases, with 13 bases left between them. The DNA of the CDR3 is TGTGCCAGCAGCTTTTCGGGGGCTCGGAACACCATATATTTT. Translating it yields CASSFSGARNTIYF.

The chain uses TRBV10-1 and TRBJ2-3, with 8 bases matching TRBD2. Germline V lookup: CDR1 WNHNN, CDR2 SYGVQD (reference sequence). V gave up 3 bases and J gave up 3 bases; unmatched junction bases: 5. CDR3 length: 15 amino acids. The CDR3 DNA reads TGCGCCAGCAGTGAAGGGCGGGGGGCAACAGATACGCAGTATTTT. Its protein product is CASSEGRGATDTQYF.

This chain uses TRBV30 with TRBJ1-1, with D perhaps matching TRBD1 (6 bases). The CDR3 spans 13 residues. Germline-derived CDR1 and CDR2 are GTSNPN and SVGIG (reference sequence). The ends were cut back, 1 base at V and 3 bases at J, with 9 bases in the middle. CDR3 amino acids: CAWSANRDTEAFF. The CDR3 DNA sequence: TGTGCCTGGAGTGCAAACAGGGACACTGAAGCTTTCTTT.

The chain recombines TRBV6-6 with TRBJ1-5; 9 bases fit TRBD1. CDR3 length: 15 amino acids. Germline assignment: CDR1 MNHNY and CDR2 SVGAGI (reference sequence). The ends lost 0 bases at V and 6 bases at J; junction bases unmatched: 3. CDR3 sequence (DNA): TGTGCCAGCAGTTACTCGGGACAGGGTGCTCAGCCCCAGCATTTT. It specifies CASSYSGQGAQPQHF.

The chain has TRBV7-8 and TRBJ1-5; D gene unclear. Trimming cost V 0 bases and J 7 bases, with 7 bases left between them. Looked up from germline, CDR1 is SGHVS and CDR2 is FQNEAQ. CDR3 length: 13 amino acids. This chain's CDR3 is CASSLAEGQPQHF. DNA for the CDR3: TGTGCCAGCAGCTTAGCGGAGGGCCAGCCCCAGCATTTT. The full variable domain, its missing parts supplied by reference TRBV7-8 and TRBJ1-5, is GAGVSQSPRYKVAKRGQDVALRCDPISGHVSLFWYQQALGQGPEFLTYFQNEAQLDKSGLPSDRFFAERPEGSVSTLKIQRTQQEDSAVYLCASSLAEGQPQHFGDGTRLSIL.

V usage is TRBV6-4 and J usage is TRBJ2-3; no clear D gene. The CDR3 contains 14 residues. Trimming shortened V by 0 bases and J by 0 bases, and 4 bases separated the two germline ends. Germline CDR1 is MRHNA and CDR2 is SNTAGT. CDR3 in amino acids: CASSDSGSTDTQYF. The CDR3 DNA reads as TGTGCCAGCAGTGACTCAGGCAGCACAGATACGCAGTATTTT.

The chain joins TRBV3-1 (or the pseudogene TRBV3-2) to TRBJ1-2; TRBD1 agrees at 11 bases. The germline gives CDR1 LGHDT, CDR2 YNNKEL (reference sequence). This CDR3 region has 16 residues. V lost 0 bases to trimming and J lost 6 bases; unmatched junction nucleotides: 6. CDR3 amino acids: CASSQDRTGGGNGYTF. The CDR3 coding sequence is TGTGCCAGCAGCCAAGATAGGACAGGGGGCGGAAATGGCTACACCTTC.

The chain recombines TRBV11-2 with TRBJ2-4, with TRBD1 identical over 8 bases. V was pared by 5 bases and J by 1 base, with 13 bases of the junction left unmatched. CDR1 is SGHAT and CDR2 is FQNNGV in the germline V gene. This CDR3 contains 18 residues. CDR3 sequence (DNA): TGTGCCAGCAGCGAAGGGGGTCACAGGGGGTTTGCCAAAAACATTCAGTACTTC. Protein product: CASSEGGHRGFAKNIQYF.

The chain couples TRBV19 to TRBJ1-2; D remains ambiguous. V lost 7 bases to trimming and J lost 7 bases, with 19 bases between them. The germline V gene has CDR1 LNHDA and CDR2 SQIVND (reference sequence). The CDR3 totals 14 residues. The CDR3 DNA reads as TGTGCCAGTACTTGGGGTGTGACGAAGGGTGGCTACACCTTC. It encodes CASTWGVTKGGYTF.

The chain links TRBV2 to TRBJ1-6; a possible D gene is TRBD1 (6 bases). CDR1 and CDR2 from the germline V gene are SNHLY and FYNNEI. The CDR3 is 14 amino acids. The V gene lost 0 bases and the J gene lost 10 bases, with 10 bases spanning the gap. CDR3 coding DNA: TGTGCCAGCAGTGAAGCAAGGGGGGGCTCACCCCTCCACTTT. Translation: CASSEARGGSPLHF.